The present entry profiles one T cell receptor beta chain with its context. Antigen unknown. The germline V gene encodes CDR1 MRHNA and CDR2 SNTAGT. Trimming cost V 4 bases and J 0 bases, with 10 bases left between them. The CDR3 spans 14 residues. Using genomic DNA as the template, TCR beta VDJ and CDR3 profiling was carried out. TCRdb passed the reads through MiXCR, listing each CDR3 protein once. The table has about 180,000 distinct CDR3 sequences, approximately 52% seen once. Patients picked for sequencing had shown CD8+CD57+ cell expansion detected by flow cytometry. The data are from a study of CD8+CD57+ T cells in acquired aplastic anemia. Whole-study findings and limits: No significant difference in CD8+ Simpson's diversity was found between patients and controls. Patients and controls shared some 30 CD8+ CDR3 sequences, highly expressed in patients.

Sequencing input: sorted CD4+, CD8+, or CD8+CD57+ T cells (not recorded which) from PBMCs. The chain uses TRBV6-4 and TRBJ2-7; no reliable D call. This receptor was identified in a human donor with aplastic anemia. The CDR3 here is CASSVRPDSYEQYF. In DNA, the CDR3 is TGTGCCAGCAGTGTACGGCCGGACTCCTACGAGCAGTACTTC.